This paragraph reports one T cell receptor beta chain. These data belong to a study of T cell changes during pregnancy in multiple sclerosis. Libraries were prepared by immunoSEQ multiplex PCR; TCRdb keeps only in-frame clonotypes and omits some of them. This table holds 130,000 or so clones, 80% to 95% found once. Sample: peripheral blood, taken before pregnancy. This receptor was obtained from a female donor with multiple sclerosis, enrolled in a pregnancy study.

The CDR3 DNA is TGTGCCAGCAGCTTAGCCCTTACTAGCGGGAGGCCCCTACACAATGAGCAGTTCTTC. Encoded protein: CASSLALTSGRPLHNEQFF. V gene TRBV7-2 combines with J gene TRBJ2-1; 12 positions agree with TRBD2. The trim removed 0 bases at V and 5 bases at J, leaving 11 bases unmatched. CDR3 length equals 19 residues. Germline CDR1 reads SGHTA; CDR2 reads FQGNSA.